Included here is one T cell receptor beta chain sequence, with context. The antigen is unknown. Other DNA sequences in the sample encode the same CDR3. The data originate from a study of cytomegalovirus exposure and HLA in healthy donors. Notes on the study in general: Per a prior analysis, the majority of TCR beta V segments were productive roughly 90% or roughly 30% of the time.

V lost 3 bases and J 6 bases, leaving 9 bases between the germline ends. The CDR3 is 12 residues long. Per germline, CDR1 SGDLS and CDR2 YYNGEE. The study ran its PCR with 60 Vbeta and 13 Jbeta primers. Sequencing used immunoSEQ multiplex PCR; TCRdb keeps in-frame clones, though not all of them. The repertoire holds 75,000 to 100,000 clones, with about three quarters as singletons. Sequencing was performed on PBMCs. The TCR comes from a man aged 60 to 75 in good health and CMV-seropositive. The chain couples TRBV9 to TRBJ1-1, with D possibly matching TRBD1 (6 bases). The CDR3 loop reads CASSAGGPEAFF. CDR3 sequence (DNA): TGTGCCAGCAGCGCCGGGGGGCCTGAAGCTTTCTTT.